This T cell receptor beta chain was sequenced in a study of brain T cells in children with intractable seizures. Study-level findings and limits: Viral specificity was inferred only from CDR3 similarity; HCMV serostatus was unknown.

The sample's time point: blood from clinic visit 5 months post-surgery; TSC patient then seizure free. Sequencing was limited to surgery cases with top T cell transcript signatures in brain tissue. Patients received at least one anti-epileptic drug before surgery. Trimming removed 4 bases from V and 8 bases from J, with 18 bases in between. CDR1 and CDR2 from the germline V gene are SGHKS and YYEKEE (reference sequence). The CDR3 is 15 amino acids. Note on this clone: Its antigen is not identified.

TCRdb's copy holds only in-frame clones and misses some; the assay was immunoSEQ multiplex PCR. The data show about 340,000 clones, about 93% seen once. The sample in question was peripheral blood, obtained 5 to 6 months after surgery. The sequence derives from a boy in the first two years of life with tuberous sclerosis and intractable seizures. The rearrangement joins TRBV5-5 to TRBJ1-4, with TRBD1 as a possible D gene (5 bases). The CDR3 protein is CASSPRGAAGEKLFF. CDR3 DNA sequence: TGTGCCAGCAGCCCCCGTGGGGCAGCCGGAGAAAAACTGTTTTTT.